This TCR beta chain was captured in a study of T cell changes during pregnancy in multiple sclerosis. Produced via immunoSEQ multiplex PCR; TCRdb's table is partial and in-frame only. The sample has about 74,000 clones; less than 90% are singletons. Germline CDR1 is MNHNS and CDR2 is SASEGT. V was shortened by 7 bases and J by 4 bases, with 14 bases between the two germline ends. The CDR3 totals 14 residues. The sequencing here drew on peripheral blood, taken before pregnancy. This receptor was obtained from a female donor with multiple sclerosis, enrolled in a pregnancy study. The chain is built from TRBV6-1 and TRBJ1-3; possibly TRBD1 for D (6 bases). The CDR3 DNA is TGTGCCAGCACCCTAACCGACAGGGGAAACACCATATATTTT. Its protein product is CASTLTDRGNTIYF.